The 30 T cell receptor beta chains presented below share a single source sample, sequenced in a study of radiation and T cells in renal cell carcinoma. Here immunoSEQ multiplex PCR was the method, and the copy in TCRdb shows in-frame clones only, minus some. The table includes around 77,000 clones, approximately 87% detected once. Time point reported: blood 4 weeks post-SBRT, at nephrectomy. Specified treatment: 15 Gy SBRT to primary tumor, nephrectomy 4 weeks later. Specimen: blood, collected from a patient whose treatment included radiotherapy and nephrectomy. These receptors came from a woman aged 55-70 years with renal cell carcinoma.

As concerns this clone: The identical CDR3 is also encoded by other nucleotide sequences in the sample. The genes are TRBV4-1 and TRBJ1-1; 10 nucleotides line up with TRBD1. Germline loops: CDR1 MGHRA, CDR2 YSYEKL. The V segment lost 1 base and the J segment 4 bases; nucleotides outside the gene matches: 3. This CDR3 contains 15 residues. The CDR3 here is CASSQGGQGGTEAFF. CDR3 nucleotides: TGCGCCAGCAGCCAAGGAGGACAGGGGGGCACTGAAGCTTTCTTT.

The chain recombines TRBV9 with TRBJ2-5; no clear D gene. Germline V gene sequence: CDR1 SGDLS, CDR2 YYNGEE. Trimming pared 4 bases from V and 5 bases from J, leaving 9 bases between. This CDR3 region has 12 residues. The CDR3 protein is CASSPGFETQYF. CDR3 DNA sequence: TGTGCCAGCAGCCCCGGCTTCGAGACCCAGTACTTC.

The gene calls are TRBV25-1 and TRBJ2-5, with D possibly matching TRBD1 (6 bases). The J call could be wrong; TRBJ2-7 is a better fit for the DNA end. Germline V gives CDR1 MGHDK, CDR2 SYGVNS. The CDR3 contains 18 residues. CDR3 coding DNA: TGTGCCAGCAGTGGAACAGGGTTGTCCGTCCACCTTACCTACGAGCAGTACTTC. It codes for CASSGTGLSVHLTYEQYF.

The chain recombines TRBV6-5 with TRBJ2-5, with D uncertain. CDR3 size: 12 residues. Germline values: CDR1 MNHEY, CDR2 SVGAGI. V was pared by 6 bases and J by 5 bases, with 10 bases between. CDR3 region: CASRGLGETQYF. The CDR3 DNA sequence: TGTGCCAGCAGAGGGTTGGGGGAGACCCAGTACTTC.

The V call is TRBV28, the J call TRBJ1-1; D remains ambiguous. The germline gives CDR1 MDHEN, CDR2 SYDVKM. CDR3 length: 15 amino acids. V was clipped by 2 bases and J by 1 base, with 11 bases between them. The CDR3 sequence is CASSLIGLENTEAFF. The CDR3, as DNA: TGTGCCAGCAGTTTAATAGGGCTGGAGAACACTGAAGCTTTCTTT.

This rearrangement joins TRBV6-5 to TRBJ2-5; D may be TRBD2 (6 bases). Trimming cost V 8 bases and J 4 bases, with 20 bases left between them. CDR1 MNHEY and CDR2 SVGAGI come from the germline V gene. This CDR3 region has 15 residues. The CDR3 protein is CASSNEGGAGETQYF. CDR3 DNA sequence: TGTGCCAGCTCAAACGAAGGAGGGGCGGGAGAGACCCAGTACTTC.

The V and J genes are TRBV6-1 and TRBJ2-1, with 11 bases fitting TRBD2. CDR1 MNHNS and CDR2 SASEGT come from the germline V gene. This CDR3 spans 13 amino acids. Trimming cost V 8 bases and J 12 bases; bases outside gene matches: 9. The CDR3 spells CASLAGGSSGQFF. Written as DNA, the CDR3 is TGTGCCAGCCTAGCGGGGGGTTCCTCGGGGCAGTTCTTC.

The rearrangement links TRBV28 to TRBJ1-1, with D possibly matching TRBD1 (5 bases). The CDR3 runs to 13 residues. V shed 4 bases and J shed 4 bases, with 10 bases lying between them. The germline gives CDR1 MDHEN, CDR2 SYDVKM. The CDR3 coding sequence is TGTGCCAGCAGTTACGACAGATTCACTGAAGCTTTCTTT. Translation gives CASSYDRFTEAFF.

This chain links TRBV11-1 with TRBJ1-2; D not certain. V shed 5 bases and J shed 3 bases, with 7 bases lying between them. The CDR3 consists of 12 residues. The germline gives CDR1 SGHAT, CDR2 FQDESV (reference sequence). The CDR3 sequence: CASSQTYYGYTF. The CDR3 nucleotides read TGTGCCAGCAGCCAGACGTACTATGGCTACACCTTC. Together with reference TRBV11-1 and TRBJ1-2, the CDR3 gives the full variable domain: EAEVAQSPRYKITEKSQAVAFWCDPISGHATLYWYRQILGQGPELLVQFQDESVVDDSQLPKDRFSAERLKGVDSTLKIQPAELGDSAMYLCASSQTYYGYTFGSGTRLTVV.

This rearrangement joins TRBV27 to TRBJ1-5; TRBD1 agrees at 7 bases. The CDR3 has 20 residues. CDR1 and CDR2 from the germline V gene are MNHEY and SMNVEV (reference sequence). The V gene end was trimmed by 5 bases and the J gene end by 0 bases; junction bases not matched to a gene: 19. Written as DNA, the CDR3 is TGTGCCAGCAGTCCCCGGACAGGATATGGTCGGGTGTATAGCAATCAGCCCCAGCATTTT. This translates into CASSPRTGYGRVYSNQPQHF.

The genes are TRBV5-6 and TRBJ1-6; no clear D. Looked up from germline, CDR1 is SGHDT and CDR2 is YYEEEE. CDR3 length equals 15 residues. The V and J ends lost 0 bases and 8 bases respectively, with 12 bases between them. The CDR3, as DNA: TGTGCCAGCAGCTTGGTCGGCCGGGAGGATTCACCCCTCCACTTT. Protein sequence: CASSLVGREDSPLHF.

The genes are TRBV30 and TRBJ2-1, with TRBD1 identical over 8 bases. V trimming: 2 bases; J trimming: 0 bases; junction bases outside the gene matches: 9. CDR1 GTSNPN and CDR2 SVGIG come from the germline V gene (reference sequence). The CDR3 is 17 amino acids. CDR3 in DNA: TGTGCCTGGAGTAACCCCAGGGGGCGTAGCTCCTACAATGAGCAGTTCTTC. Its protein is CAWSNPRGRSSYNEQFF.

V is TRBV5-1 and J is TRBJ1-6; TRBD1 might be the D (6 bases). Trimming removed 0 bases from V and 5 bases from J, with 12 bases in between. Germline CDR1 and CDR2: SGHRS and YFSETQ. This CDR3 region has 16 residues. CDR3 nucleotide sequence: TGCGCCAGCAGCTTGGGAGGGGGGGGAAATAATTCACCCCTCCACTTT. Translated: CASSLGGGGNNSPLHF.

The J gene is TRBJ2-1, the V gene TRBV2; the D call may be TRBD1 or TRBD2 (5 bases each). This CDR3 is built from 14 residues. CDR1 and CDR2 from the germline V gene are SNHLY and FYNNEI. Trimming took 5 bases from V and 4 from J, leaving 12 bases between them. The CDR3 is CASSRDRSYNEQFF. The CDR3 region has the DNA TGTGCCAGCAGTCGGGACCGCTCGTACAATGAGCAGTTCTTC.

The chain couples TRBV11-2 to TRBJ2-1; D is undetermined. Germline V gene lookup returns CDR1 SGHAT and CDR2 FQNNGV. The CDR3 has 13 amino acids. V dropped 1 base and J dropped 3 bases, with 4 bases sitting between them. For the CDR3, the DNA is TGTGCCAGCAGCTTAGTGGGCTACAATGAGCAGTTCTTC. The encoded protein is CASSLVGYNEQFF.

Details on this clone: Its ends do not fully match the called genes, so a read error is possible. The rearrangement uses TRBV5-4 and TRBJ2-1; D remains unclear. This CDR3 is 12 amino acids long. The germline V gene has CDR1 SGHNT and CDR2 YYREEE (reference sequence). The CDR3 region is CASSFSNNEQFF. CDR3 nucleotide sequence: TGTGCCAGCAGCTTCTCCAACAATGAGCAGTTCTTC.

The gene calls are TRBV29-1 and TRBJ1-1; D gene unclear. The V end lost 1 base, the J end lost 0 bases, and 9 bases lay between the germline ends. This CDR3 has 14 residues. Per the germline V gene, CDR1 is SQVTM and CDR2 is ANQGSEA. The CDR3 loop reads CSVEGPTVNTEAFF. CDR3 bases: TGCAGCGTTGAAGGACCGACGGTGAACACTGAAGCTTTCTTT. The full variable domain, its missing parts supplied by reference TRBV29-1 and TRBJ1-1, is SAVISQKPSRDICQRGTSLTIQCQVDSQVTMMFWYRQQPGQSLTLIATANQGSEATYESGFVIDKFPISRPNLTFSTLTVSNMSPEDSSIYLCSVEGPTVNTEAFFGQGTRLTVV.

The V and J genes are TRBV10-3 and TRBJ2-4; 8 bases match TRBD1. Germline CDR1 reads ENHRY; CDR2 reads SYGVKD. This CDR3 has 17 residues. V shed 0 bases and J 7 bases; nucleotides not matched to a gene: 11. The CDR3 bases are TGTGCCATCAGTGAGTCGGCTCCCCTGACAGGGGCGAACATTCAGTACTTC. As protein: CAISESAPLTGANIQYF.

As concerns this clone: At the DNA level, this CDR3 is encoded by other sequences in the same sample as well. The CDR3 sequence: CATSRDRGRSNQPQHF. CDR3 coding DNA: TGTGCCACCAGCAGAGACAGGGGGCGAAGCAATCAGCCCCAGCATTTT. The chain links TRBV15 to TRBJ1-5; 8 bases are shared with TRBD1. With V trimmed by 0 bases and J by 1 base, 2 bases remained unmatched. This CDR3 region has 16 residues. Germline V gene lookup returns CDR1 LNHNV and CDR2 YYDKDF (reference sequence).

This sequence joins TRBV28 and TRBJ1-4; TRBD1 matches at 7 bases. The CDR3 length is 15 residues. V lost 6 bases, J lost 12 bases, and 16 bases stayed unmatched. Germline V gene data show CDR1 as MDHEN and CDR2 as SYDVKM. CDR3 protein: CASSTLRQGGRELFF. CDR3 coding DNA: TGTGCCAGCAGCACCCTTAGACAGGGTGGGCGAGAACTGTTTTTT. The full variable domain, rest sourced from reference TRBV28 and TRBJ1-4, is DVKVTQSSRYLVKRTGEKVFLECVQDMDHENMFWYRQDPGLGLRLIYFSYDVKMKEKGDIPEGYSVSREKKERFSLILESASTNQTSMYLCASSTLRQGGRELFFGSGTQLSVL.

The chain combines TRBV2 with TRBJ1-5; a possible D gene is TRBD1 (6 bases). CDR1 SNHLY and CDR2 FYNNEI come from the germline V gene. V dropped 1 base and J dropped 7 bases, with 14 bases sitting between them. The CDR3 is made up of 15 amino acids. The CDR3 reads CASSEERGGRQPQHF. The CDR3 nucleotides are TGTGCCAGCAGTGAAGAAAGAGGGGGGAGGCAGCCCCAGCATTTT.

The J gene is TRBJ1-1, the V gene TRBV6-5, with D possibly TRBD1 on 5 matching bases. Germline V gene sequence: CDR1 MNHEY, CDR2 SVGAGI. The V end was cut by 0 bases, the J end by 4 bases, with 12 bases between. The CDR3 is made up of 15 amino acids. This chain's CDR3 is CASSYSQGLGTEAFF. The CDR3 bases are TGTGCCAGCAGTTACTCGCAGGGTCTGGGCACTGAAGCTTTCTTT.

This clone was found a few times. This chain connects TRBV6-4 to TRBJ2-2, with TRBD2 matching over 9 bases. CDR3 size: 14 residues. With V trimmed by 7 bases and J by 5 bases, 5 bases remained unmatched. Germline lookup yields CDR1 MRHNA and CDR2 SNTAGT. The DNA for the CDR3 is TGTGCCAGCAAAGAGCGGGAGGTTACCGGGGAGCTGTTTTTT. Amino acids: CASKEREVTGELFF.

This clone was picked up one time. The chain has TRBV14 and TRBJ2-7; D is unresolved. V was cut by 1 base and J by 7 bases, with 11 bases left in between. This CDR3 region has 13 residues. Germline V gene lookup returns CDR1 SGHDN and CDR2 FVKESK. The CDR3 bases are TGTGCCAGCAGCCAAGCGAGACGCTCGGAGCAGTACTTC. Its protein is CASSQARRSEQYF.

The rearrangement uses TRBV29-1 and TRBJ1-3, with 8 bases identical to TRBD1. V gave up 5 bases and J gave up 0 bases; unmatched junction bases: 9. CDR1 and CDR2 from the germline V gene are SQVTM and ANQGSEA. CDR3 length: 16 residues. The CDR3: CSVSGQGKTSGNTIYF. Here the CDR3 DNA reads TGCAGCGTTTCCGGACAGGGAAAAACCTCTGGAAACACCATATATTTT. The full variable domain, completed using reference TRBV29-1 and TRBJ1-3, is SAVISQKPSRDICQRGTSLTIQCQVDSQVTMMFWYRQQPGQSLTLIATANQGSEATYESGFVIDKFPISRPNLTFSTLTVSNMSPEDSSIYLCSVSGQGKTSGNTIYFGEGSWLTVV.

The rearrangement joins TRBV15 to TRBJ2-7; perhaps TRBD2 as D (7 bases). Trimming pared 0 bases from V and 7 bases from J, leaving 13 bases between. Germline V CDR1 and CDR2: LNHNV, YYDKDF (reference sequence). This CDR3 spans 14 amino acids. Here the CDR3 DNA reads TGTGCCACCAGCAGAGAAGGGGGGGCAAGAGAGCAGTACTTC. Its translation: CATSREGGAREQYF.

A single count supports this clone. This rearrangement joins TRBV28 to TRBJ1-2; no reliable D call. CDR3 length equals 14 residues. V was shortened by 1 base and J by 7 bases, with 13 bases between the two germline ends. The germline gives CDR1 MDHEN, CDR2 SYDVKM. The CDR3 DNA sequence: TGTGCCAGCAGTTTATTGAGTGAGAGGGTTGGCTACACCTTC. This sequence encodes CASSLLSERVGYTF.

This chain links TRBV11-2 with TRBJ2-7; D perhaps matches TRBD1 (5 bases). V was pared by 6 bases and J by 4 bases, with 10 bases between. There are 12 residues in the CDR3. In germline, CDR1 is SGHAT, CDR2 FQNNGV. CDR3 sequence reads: CASRHGHYEQYF. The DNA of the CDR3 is TGTGCCAGCAGACATGGACATTACGAGCAGTACTTC.

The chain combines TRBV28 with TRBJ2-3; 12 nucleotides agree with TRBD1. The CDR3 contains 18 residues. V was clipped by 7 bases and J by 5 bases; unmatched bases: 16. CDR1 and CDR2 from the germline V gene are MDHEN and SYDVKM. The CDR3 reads CASIPRPGTGGFGDTQYF. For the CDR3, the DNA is TGTGCCAGCATCCCAAGACCCGGGACAGGGGGCTTTGGAGATACGCAGTATTTT.

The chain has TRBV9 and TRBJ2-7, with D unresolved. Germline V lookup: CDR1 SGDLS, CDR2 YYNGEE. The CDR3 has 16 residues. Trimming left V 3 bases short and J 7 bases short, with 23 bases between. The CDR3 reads CASSGLDLDGPREQYF. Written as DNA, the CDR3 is TGTGCCAGCAGCGGATTAGACCTGGACGGCCCTAGGGAGCAGTACTTC.